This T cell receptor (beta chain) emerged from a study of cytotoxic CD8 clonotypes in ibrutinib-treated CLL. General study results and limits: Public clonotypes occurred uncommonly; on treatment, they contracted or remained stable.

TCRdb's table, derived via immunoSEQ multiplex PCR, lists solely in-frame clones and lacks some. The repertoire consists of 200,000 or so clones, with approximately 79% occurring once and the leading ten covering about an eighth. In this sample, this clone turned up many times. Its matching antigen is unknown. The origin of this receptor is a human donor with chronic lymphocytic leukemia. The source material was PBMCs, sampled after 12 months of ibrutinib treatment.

CDR3 DNA sequence: TGCAGCGTGCGTATGGCAGGGCCAGAGACCCAGTACTTC. As protein: CSVRMAGPETQYF. J is TRBJ2-5 and V is TRBV29-1; TRBD1 might be the D (5 bases). From germline, CDR1 is SQVTM and CDR2 ANQGSEA. The V end was cut by 6 bases, the J end by 4 bases, with 15 bases between. The length of the CDR3 is 13 residues. The full variable domain, completed using reference TRBV29-1 and TRBJ2-5, is SAVISQKPSRDICQRGTSLTIQCQVDSQVTMMFWYRQQPGQSLTLIATANQGSEATYESGFVIDKFPISRPNLTFSTLTVSNMSPEDSSIYLCSVRMAGPETQYFGPGTRLLVL.